This T cell receptor beta chain was captured in a study of shared clonotypes between healthy human individuals. Study results and caveats: Non-shared clonotypes displayed generation probabilities falling below those of clonotypes present in all four donors. The expectation was that sequencing depth would affect clonotype sharing among donors.

Every one of the donors was a Caucasian adult that lived in Nashville, Tennessee. As regards this clone: The target antigen is unknown. The identical CDR3 is also encoded by other nucleotide sequences in the sample.

This table comes from immunoSEQ multiplex PCR, and its TCRdb copy is limited to in-frame clones, with some not included. The data show a few million clones, less than 95% seen once. The CDR3 loop spans 16 amino acids. Germline V lookup: CDR1 MNHEY, CDR2 SMNVEV (reference sequence). Unmatched junction bases numbered 6, after V lost 6 bases and J lost 2 bases. Sequencing input: naive CD4+ T cells from PBMCs. Subset described: CD45RA+ positively selected. J is TRBJ2-3 and V is TRBV27; 12 nucleotides line up with TRBD2. The TCR originated in a young man in good health. Some clones in this sample may be carry-over from other donors' samples. CDR3 region: CASSLTSGRSTDTQYF. The CDR3 DNA reads as TGTGCCAGCAGCCTGACTAGCGGGAGATCCACAGATACGCAGTATTTT.